The present T cell receptor (beta chain) was sequenced within a study of OX40 agonist ivuxolimab in advanced cancers. Background on the study: Melanoma, hepatocellular carcinoma, head and neck or renal cell cancer occurred in dose-escalation patients. Study results and caveats: Expansion of clones was among the lowest in partial responders at 0.1-3.0 mg/kg. Circulating CD4+ and CD8+ T cells showed clonal expansion by week 6 at 0.1 to 3.0 mg/kg.

A history of autoimmune disease or systemic immunosuppression excluded patients. Method: immunoSEQ multiplex PCR; TCRdb's copy keeps in-frame clones and lacks some. Of approximately 80,000 clones listed, 75% to 85% were seen once; the top ten hold approximately 0.6%. Germline lookup yields CDR1 SGHKS and CDR2 YYEKEE (reference sequence). This CDR3 is built from 14 residues. V was cut by 4 bases and J by 1 base, with 10 bases left in between. As concerns this clone: Its antigen is not identified.

The receptor's source is an adult with an advanced solid tumor such as melanoma, head and neck, liver or kidney cancer. Sequences were derived from CD4+ or CD8+ T cells sorted from blood, sampled in a trial of the OX40 agonist ivuxolimab. The chain recombines TRBV5-5 with TRBJ2-3, with a tentative D call TRBD2 (6 bases). The CDR3 nucleotides are TGTGCCAGCAGCAGGGGAGGCCGCACAGATACGCAGTATTTT. Amino acids: CASSRGGRTDTQYF.